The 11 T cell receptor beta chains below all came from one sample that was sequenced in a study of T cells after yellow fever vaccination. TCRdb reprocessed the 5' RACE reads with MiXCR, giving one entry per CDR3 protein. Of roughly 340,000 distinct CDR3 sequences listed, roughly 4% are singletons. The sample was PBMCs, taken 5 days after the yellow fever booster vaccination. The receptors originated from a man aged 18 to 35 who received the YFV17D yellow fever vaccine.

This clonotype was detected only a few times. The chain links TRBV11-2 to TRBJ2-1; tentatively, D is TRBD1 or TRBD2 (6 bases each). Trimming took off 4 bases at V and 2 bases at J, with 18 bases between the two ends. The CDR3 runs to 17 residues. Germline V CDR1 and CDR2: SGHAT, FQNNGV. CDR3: CASSSLLVGGAYNEQFF. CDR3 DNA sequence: TGTGCCAGCAGCTCGCTCCTGGTGGGGGGCGCCTACAATGAGCAGTTCTTC.

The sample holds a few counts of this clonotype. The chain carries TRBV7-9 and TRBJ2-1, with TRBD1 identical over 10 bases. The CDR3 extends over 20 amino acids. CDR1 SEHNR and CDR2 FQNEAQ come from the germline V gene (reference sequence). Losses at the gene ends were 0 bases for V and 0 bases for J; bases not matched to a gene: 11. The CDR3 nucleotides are TGTGCCAGCAGCTTAGCTTTCACGGGACAGGGGTGGTCCTCCTACAATGAGCAGTTCTTC. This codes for CASSLAFTGQGWSSYNEQFF.

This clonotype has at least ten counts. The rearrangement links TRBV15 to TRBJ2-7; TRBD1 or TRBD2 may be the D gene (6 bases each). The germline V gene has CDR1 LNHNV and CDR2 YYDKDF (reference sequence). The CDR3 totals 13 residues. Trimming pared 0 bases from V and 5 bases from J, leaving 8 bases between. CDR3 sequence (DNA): TGTGCCACCAGCAGAGATAGGGGGGACGAGCAGTACTTC. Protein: CATSRDRGDEQYF.

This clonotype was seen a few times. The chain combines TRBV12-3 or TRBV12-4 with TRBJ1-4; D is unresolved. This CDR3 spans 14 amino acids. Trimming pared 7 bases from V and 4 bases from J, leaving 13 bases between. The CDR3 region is CASTALGINEKLFF. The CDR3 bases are TGTGCCAGCACCGCCCTAGGGATTAATGAAAAACTGTTTTTT.

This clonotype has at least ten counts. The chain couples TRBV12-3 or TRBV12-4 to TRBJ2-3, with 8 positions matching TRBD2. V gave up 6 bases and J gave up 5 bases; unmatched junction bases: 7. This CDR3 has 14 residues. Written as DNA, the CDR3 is TGTGCCAGCAGGCTGACTAGCGCTGGAGATACGCAGTATTTT. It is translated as CASRLTSAGDTQYF.

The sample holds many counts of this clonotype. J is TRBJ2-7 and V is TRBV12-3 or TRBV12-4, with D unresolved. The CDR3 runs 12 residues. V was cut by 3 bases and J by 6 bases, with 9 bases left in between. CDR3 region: CASSFFSREQYF. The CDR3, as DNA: TGTGCCAGCAGTTTTTTCTCTCGCGAGCAGTACTTC.

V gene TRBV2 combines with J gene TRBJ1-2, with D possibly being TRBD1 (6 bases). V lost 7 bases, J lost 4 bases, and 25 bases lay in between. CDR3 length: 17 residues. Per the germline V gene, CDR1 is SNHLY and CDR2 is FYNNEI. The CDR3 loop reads CASKVSSWGAPTYGYTF. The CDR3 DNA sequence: TGTGCCAGCAAGGTGTCGAGTTGGGGGGCGCCTACCTATGGCTACACCTTC.

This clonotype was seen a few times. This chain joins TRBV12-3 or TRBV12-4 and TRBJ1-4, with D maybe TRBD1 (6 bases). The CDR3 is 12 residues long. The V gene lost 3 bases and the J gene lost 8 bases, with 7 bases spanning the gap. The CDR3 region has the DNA TGTGCCAGCAGTTTCGGACAGGAAAAACTGTTTTTT. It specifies CASSFGQEKLFF.

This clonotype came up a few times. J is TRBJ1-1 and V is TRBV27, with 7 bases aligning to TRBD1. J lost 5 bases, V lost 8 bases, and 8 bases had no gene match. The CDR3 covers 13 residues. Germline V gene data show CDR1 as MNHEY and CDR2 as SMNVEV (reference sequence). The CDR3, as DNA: TGTGCCAGCCTTCAGGGGGGGGGAACTGAAGCTTTCTTT. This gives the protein CASLQGGGTEAFF.

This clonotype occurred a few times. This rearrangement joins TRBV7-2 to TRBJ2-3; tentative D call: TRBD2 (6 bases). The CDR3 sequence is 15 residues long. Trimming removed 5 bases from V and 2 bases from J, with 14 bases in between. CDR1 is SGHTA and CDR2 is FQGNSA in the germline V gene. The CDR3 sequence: CASSPPRGATDTQYF. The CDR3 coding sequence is TGTGCCAGCAGCCCACCTCGCGGGGCCACAGATACGCAGTATTTT.

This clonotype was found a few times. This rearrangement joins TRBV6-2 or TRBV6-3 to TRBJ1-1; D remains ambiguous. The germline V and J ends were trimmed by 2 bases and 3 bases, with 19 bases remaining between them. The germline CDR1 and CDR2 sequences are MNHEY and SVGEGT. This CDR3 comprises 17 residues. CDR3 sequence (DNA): TGTGCCAGCAGTTACCGACCACGCGGGTACGAGGACACTGAAGCTTTCTTT. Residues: CASSYRPRGYEDTEAFF.